Listed here is a single T cell receptor (beta chain). The trim removed 6 bases at V and 4 bases at J, leaving 5 bases unmatched. The length of the CDR3 is 13 residues. From germline, CDR1 is MNHEY and CDR2 SVGAGI. This sample was included in a study of blood T cell repertoires in COVID-19. TCRdb's copy holds only in-frame clones and misses some; the assay was immunoSEQ multiplex PCR. The repertoire holds roughly 150,000 clones, with over 65% as singletons. Sequencing used peripheral blood. This chain connects TRBV6-5 to TRBJ1-1; TRBD1 matches 7 bases. This receptor was taken from a man in his fifties or sixties with acute or convalescent COVID-19. CDR3 protein: CASSRDSVTEAFF. Here the CDR3 DNA reads TGTGCCAGCAGCCGGGACAGCGTCACTGAAGCTTTCTTT.